One and the same sample provided the 4 T cell receptor beta chains below, sequenced in a study of long-term antiretroviral therapy in people with HIV. It was version v3.0 of the immunoSEQ assay that was run at survey level. The table came from immunoSEQ multiplex PCR; TCRdb's copy has only in-frame clones and leaves some out. The data show approximately 25,000 clones, roughly 80% seen once. Source: unsorted PBMCs, taken 0.8 years before starting antiretroviral therapy. These receptor sequences come from a man aged 18 to 29 with HIV.

This clone occurred a few times. This rearrangement joins TRBV13 to TRBJ1-1; TRBD1 might be the D (6 bases). The V gene lost 0 bases and the J gene lost 5 bases, with 13 bases spanning the gap. The CDR3 is made up of 15 amino acids. Germline CDR1 and CDR2: PRHDT and FYEKMQ (reference sequence). CDR3 sequence reads: CASSLGAGVGTEAFF. The CDR3 region has the DNA TGTGCCAGCAGCTTAGGTGCAGGGGTCGGAACTGAAGCTTTCTTT.

The rearrangement links TRBV5-6 to TRBJ1-4, with 8 bases aligning to TRBD1. The CDR3 runs to 14 residues. CDR1 is SGHDT, CDR2 YYEEEE, per germline. Trimming took 7 bases from V and 7 from J; bases not matched to a gene: 9. In nucleotides, the CDR3 is TGTGCCAGCGGGACAGGCCTGGGGGGTGAAAAACTGTTTTTT. Translating gives CASGTGLGGEKLFF.

The V call is TRBV18, the J call TRBJ2-1, with 13 bases identical to TRBD2. The CDR3 sequence is 17 residues long. The ends lost 3 bases at V and 7 bases at J; junction bases unmatched: 9. The germline CDR1 and CDR2 sequences are KGHSH and LQKENI. The chain's CDR3 is CASSPVTSGGARNEQFF. CDR3 in DNA: TGTGCCAGCTCACCCGTAACTAGCGGGGGGGCGCGGAATGAGCAGTTCTTC.

This chain links TRBV18 with TRBJ2-2; the match to TRBD1 covers 9 bases. The CDR3 totals 18 residues. The germline gives CDR1 KGHSH, CDR2 LQKENI. V gave up 4 bases and J gave up 3 bases; unmatched junction bases: 12. As DNA, the CDR3 is TGTGCCAGCTCACTCTACCCTCAGACAGGGGGGGACACCGGGGAGCTGTTTTTT. Translated, it gives CASSLYPQTGGDTGELFF.